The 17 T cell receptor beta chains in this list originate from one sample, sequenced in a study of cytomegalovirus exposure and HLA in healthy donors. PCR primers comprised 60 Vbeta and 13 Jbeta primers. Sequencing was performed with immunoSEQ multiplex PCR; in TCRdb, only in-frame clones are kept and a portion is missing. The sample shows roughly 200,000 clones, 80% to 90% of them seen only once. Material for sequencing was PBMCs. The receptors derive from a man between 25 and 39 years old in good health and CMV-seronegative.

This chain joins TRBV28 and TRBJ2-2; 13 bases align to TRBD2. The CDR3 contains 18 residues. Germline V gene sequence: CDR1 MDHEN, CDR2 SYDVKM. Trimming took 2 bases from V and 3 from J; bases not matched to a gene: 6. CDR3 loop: CASSLVGLAGVDTGELFF. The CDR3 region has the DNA TGTGCCAGCAGTTTAGTTGGACTAGCGGGAGTGGACACCGGGGAGCTGTTTTTT.

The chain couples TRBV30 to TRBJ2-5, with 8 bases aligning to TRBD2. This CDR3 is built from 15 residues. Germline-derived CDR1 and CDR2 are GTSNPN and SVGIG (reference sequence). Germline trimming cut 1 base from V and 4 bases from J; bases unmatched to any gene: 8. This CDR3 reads CAWSARGDGRETQYF. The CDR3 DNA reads TGTGCCTGGAGTGCGCGGGGGGACGGAAGAGAGACCCAGTACTTC. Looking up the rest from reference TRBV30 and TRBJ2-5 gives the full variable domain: SQTIHQWPATLVQPVGSPLSLECTVEGTSNPNLYWYRQAAGRGLQLLFYSVGIGQISSEVPQNLSASRPQDRQFILSSKKLLLSDSGFYLCAWSARGDGRETQYFGPGTRLLVL.

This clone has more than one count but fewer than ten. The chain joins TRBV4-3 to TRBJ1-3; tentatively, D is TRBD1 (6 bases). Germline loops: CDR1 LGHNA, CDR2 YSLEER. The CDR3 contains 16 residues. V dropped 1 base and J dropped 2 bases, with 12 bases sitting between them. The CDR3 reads CASSQGLGAAGNTIYF. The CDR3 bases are TGCGCCAGCAGCCAAGGTCTGGGGGCGGCTGGAAACACCATATATTTT.

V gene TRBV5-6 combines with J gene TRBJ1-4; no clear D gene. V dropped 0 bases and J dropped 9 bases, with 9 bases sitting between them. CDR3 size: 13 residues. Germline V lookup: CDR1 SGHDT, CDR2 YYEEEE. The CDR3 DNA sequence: TGTGCCAGCAGCTTGGTTGACGGGAAAAAACTGTTTTTT. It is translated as CASSLVDGKKLFF.

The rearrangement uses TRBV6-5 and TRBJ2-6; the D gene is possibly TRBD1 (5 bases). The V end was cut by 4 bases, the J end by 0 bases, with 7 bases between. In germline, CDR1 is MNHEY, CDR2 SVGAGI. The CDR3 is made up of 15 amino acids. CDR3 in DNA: TGTGCCAGCAGTTCCCAGGGCTCTGGGGCCAACGTCCTGACTTTC. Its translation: CASSSQGSGANVLTF.

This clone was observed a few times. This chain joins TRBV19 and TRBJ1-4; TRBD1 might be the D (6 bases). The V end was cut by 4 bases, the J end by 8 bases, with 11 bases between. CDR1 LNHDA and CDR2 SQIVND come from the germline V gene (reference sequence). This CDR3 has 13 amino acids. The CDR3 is CASSTQGGEKLFF. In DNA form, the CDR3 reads TGTGCCAGTAGTACACAGGGTGGCGAAAAACTGTTTTTT.

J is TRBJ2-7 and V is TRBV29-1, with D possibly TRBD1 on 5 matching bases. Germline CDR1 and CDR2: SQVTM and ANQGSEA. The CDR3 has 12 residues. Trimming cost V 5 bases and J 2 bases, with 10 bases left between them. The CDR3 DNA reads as TGCAGCGTTCTCCAGGGTGCCTACGAGCAGTACTTC. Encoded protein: CSVLQGAYEQYF.

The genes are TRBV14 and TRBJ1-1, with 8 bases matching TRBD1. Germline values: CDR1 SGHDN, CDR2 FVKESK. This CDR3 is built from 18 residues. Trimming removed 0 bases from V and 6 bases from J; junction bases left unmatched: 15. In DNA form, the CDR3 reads TGTGCCAGCAGCCAAGAAACTGTAGTGAGACAGGGGTATCCTGAAGCTTTCTTT. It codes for CASSQETVVRQGYPEAFF.

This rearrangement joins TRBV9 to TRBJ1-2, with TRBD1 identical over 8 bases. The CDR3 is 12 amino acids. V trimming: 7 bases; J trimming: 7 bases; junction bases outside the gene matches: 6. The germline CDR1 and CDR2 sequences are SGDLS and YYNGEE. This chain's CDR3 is CASQTGAGGYTF. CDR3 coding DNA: TGTGCCAGCCAGACAGGGGCGGGTGGCTACACCTTC.

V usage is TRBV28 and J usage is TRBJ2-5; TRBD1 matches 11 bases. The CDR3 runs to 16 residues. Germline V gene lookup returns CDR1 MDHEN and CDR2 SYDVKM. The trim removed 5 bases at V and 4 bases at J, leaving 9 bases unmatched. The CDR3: CASSQPGQGERETQYF. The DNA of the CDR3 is TGTGCCAGCAGTCAACCGGGACAGGGGGAGAGAGAGACCCAGTACTTC.

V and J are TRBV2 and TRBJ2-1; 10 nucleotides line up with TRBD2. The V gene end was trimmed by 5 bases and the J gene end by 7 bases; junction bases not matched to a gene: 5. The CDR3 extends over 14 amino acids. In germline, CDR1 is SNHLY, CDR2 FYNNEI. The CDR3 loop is CASSLAGGGNEQFF. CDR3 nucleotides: TGTGCCAGCAGTTTAGCGGGAGGAGGTAATGAGCAGTTCTTC. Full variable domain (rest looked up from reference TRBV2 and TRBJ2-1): EPEVTQTPSHQVTQMGQEVILRCVPISNHLYFYWYRQILGQKVEFLVSFYNNEISEKSEIFDDQFSVERPDGSNFTLKIRSTKLEDSAMYFCASSLAGGGNEQFFGPGTRLTVL.

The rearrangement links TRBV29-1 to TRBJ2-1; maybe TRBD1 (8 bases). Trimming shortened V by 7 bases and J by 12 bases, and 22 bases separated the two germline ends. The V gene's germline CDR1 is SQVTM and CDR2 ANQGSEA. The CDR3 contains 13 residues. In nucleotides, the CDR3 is TGCAGCGCCCGGGACAGGACTAGTAGGTGGCAGTTCTTC. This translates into CSARDRTSRWQFF.

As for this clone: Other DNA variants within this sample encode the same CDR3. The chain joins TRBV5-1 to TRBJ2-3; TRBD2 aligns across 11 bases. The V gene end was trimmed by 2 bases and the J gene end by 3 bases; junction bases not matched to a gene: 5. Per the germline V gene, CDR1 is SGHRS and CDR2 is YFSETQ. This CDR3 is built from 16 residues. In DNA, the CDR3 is TGCGCCAGCAGCTTAGGGGGGACTAGCGGAACAGATACGCAGTATTTT. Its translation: CASSLGGTSGTDTQYF.

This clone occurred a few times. CDR3 in DNA: TGTGCCAGCAGCTTAAGGCGCGGCGGAGGCTATGGCTACACCTTC. This encodes CASSLRRGGGYGYTF. The V call is TRBV7-6, the J call TRBJ1-2; D unresolved. CDR3 size: 15 residues. Germline-derived CDR1 and CDR2 are SGHVS and FNYEAQ. Trimming took off 2 bases at V and 4 bases at J, with 14 bases between the two ends.

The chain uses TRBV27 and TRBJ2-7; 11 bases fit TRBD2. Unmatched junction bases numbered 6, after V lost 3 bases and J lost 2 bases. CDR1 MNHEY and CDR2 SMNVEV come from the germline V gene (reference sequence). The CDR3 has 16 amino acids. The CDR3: CASSFVTSGDTYEQYF. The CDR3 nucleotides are TGTGCCAGCAGTTTTGTGACTAGCGGGGATACCTACGAGCAGTACTTC.

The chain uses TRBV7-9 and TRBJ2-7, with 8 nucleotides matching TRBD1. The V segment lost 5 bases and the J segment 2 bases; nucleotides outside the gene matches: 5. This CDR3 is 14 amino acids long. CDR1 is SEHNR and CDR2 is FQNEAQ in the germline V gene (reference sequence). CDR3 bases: TGTGCCAGCAGCGGACAGGGAATCGCCTACGAGCAGTACTTC. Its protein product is CASSGQGIAYEQYF. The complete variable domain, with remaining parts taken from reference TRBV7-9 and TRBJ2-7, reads DTGVSQNPRHKITKRGQNVTFRCDPISEHNRLYWYRQTLGQGPEFLTYFQNEAQLEKSRLLSDRFSAERPKGSFSTLEIQRTEQGDSAMYLCASSGQGIAYEQYFGPGTRLTVT.

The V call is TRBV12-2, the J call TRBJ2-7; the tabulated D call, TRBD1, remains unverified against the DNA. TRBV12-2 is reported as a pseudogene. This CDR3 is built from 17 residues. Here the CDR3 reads CASRLIVIEQGSYEQYF. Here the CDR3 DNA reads TGTGCAAGTCGCTTAATCGTCATCGAGCAGGGAAGCTACGAGCAGTACTTC.